These 27 T cell receptor beta chains share one sample of origin, sequenced in a study of shared clonotypes between healthy human individuals. The repertoire was sequenced with immunoSEQ multiplex PCR; TCRdb's copy has only in-frame clones and lacks some. The sample yields 950,000 to 1,100,000 clones, around 74% seen once. The specimen sequenced was memory CD4+ T cells sorted from blood. Subset meaning: CD45RA-negative fraction. These receptors were taken from a man younger than 35 in good health.

This rearrangement joins TRBV7-6 to TRBJ2-1, with D uncertain. The CDR3 runs 13 residues. Trimming left V 3 bases short and J 9 bases short, with 12 bases between. Germline V gives CDR1 SGHVS, CDR2 FNYEAQ. CDR3 in amino acids: CASSLTARAEQFF. The CDR3 DNA sequence: TGTGCCAGCAGCTTGACCGCTAGGGCTGAGCAGTTCTTC.

The V gene is TRBV9, the J gene TRBJ1-6, with TRBD1 as a possible D gene (6 bases). This CDR3 region has 15 residues. Germline V lookup: CDR1 SGDLS, CDR2 YYNGEE. Trimming removed 3 bases at V and 5 bases at J, with 12 bases between. CDR3 region: CASSGRTVHNSPLHF. The CDR3 region has the DNA TGTGCCAGCAGCGGCCGGACAGTCCATAATTCACCCCTCCACTTT. The full variable domain, rest sourced from reference TRBV9 and TRBJ1-6, is DSGVTQTPKHLITATGQRVTLRCSPRSGDLSVYWYQQSLDQGLQFLIQYYNGEERAKGNILERFSAQQFPDLHSELNLSSLELGDSALYFCASSGRTVHNSPLHFGNGTRLTVT.

The CDR3 DNA reads as TGTGCCAGCAAGCAAATGCGCCACGAGCAGTACTTC. Its protein is CASKQMRHEQYF. The rearrangement joins TRBV28 to TRBJ2-7; D gene unclear. The ends were cut back, 7 bases at V and 5 bases at J, with 12 bases in the middle. This CDR3 comprises 12 residues. The germline gives CDR1 MDHEN, CDR2 SYDVKM. Full variable domain (rest looked up from reference TRBV28 and TRBJ2-7): DVKVTQSSRYLVKRTGEKVFLECVQDMDHENMFWYRQDPGLGLRLIYFSYDVKMKEKGDIPEGYSVSREKKERFSLILESASTNQTSMYLCASKQMRHEQYFGPGTRLTVT.

V gene TRBV7-2 combines with J gene TRBJ2-1; 13 bases align to TRBD2. The germline V gene encodes CDR1 SGHTA and CDR2 FQGNSA. Unmatched junction bases numbered 9, after V lost 0 bases and J lost 10 bases. The CDR3 is 17 amino acids. The CDR3 nucleotides read TGTGCCAGCAGCTTAGCCGGGACTAGCGGGACGTTTCACGAGCAGTTCTTC. This codes for CASSLAGTSGTFHEQFF.

This rearrangement joins TRBV7-8 to TRBJ2-1; 9 bases match TRBD2. This CDR3 has 15 residues. Germline V gives CDR1 SGHVS, CDR2 FQNEAQ. Trimming removed 1 base from V and 9 bases from J; junction bases left unmatched: 7. The CDR3 loop is CASSLDPSGNGEQFF. Written as DNA, the CDR3 is TGTGCCAGCAGCTTAGACCCTAGCGGGAACGGTGAGCAGTTCTTC.

The chain combines TRBV30 with TRBJ1-5; a weak D match, TRBD1 (6 bases). From germline, CDR1 is GTSNPN and CDR2 SVGIG (reference sequence). This CDR3 comprises 13 residues. V shed 2 bases and J shed 6 bases, with 11 bases lying between them. The CDR3 DNA reads as TGTGCCTGGAGTACAGGGATTACTCAGCCCCAGCATTTT. Residues: CAWSTGITQPQHF.

The chain is built from TRBV30 and TRBJ1-4; D is undetermined. The ends were cut back, 6 bases at V and 5 bases at J, with 13 bases in the middle. The CDR3 extends over 13 amino acids. Germline loops: CDR1 GTSNPN, CDR2 SVGIG (reference sequence). As DNA, the CDR3 is TGTGCCTGTAGAGTACAGCCAAATGAAAAACTGTTTTTT. Protein: CACRVQPNEKLFF.

The genes are TRBV10-3 and TRBJ1-2; D is unclear. The V end was cut by 0 bases, the J end by 6 bases, with 8 bases between. The CDR3 contains 13 residues. The germline CDR1 and CDR2 sequences are ENHRY and SYGVKD. CDR3 region: CAISESRRDGYTF. CDR3 DNA sequence: TGTGCCATCAGTGAGTCGCGGCGCGATGGCTACACCTTC.

The gene calls are TRBV20-1 and TRBJ2-7; D not certain. Germline V gene data show CDR1 as DFQATT and CDR2 as SNEGSKA (reference sequence). Trimming cost V 7 bases and J 0 bases, with 7 bases left between them. The CDR3 contains 11 residues. CDR3 sequence: CSVRRSYEQYF. For the CDR3, the DNA is TGCAGTGTGAGGCGCTCCTACGAGCAGTACTTC.

V and J are TRBV27 and TRBJ2-5, with D possibly TRBD2 on 5 matching bases. The CDR3 runs to 15 residues. V shed 5 bases and J shed 5 bases, with 18 bases lying between them. Germline CDR1 MNHEY, CDR2 SMNVEV (reference sequence). CDR3 in amino acids: CASSPTTGVGETQYF. The CDR3 bases are TGTGCCAGCAGTCCTACAACCGGGGTGGGGGAGACCCAGTACTTC.

A note on this clone: Other nucleotide sequences in the sample specify the same CDR3. The chain combines TRBV5-4 with TRBJ1-1; D is possibly TRBD1 (6 bases). The CDR3 loop spans 14 amino acids. Germline loops: CDR1 SGHNT, CDR2 YYREEE (reference sequence). Trimming took off 2 bases at V and 2 bases at J, with 10 bases between the two ends. The CDR3 bases are TGTGCCAGCAGCTTCCGGGGGGCAAACACTGAAGCTTTCTTT. Amino acids: CASSFRGANTEAFF.

The gene calls are TRBV28 and TRBJ1-4; D gene ambiguous. The CDR3 covers 14 residues. CDR1 and CDR2 (germline): MDHEN, SYDVKM. Trimming took 2 bases from V and 6 from J, leaving 10 bases between them. The DNA of the CDR3 is TGTGCCAGCAGTTTAGGTCAGCGATATGAAAAACTGTTTTTT. It translates to CASSLGQRYEKLFF.

The genes are TRBV6-5 and TRBJ2-1; D is unclear. The CDR3 is 16 residues long. Between the trimmed V and J ends, which lost 0 bases and 0 bases, there was a span of 9 bases. Germline V gene sequence: CDR1 MNHEY, CDR2 SVGAGI. CDR3 protein: CASSYSWANSYNEQFF. The CDR3 DNA reads as TGTGCCAGCAGTTACTCTTGGGCAAACTCCTACAATGAGCAGTTCTTC.

The J gene is TRBJ1-2, the V gene TRBV7-8; 9 bases map to TRBD1. The germline V gene encodes CDR1 SGHVS and CDR2 FQNEAQ. V lost 5 bases to trimming and J lost 2 bases; unmatched junction nucleotides: 6. CDR3 size: 15 residues. This CDR3 reads CASSRLGQGNYGYTF. The CDR3 DNA is TGTGCCAGCAGCCGCCTCGGACAGGGGAACTATGGCTACACCTTC.

This sequence joins TRBV10-3 and TRBJ2-7; D remains unclear. Looked up from germline, CDR1 is ENHRY and CDR2 is SYGVKD. V dropped 2 bases and J dropped 1 base, with 6 bases sitting between them. This CDR3 has 13 residues. For the CDR3, the DNA is TGTGCCATCAGTGAGATCAGGTCCTACGAGCAGTACTTC. It encodes CAISEIRSYEQYF.

The CDR3 DNA reads as TGTGCCAGCAGCTTGGGGGGCCTAATCAATTCACCCCTCCACTTT. Translated, it gives CASSLGGLINSPLHF. This chain links TRBV5-6 with TRBJ1-6; D is possibly TRBD1 (5 bases). This CDR3 spans 15 amino acids. The germline gives CDR1 SGHDT, CDR2 YYEEEE. V dropped 0 bases and J dropped 7 bases, with 11 bases sitting between them.

This clone was picked up one time. The chain links TRBV11-2 to TRBJ1-3; D gene uncertain. Germline CDR1 and CDR2: SGHAT and FQNNGV. The CDR3 covers 16 residues. V was trimmed by 1 base and J by 10 bases, leaving 20 bases between them. CDR3 sequence reads: CASSLGPVTLGRTIYF. The CDR3 DNA follows: TGTGCCAGCAGCTTAGGTCCAGTCACCCTCGGCAGAACCATATATTTT. Based on the CDR3 plus reference TRBV11-2 and TRBJ1-3, the full variable domain is EAGVAQSPRYKIIEKRQSVAFWCNPISGHATLYWYQQILGQGPKLLIQFQNNGVVDDSQLPKDRFSAERLKGVDSTLKIQPAKLEDSAVYLCASSLGPVTLGRTIYFGEGSWLTVV.

The J gene is TRBJ2-3, the V gene TRBV7-6; 7 bases map to TRBD2. After removal of 5 bases from V and 4 bases from J, the junction contained 6 bases not matched to a gene. The CDR3 covers 14 residues. Germline V gene sequence: CDR1 SGHVS, CDR2 FNYEAQ. CDR3 DNA: TGTGCCAGCAGCCTTGGGGGGGTGCCAGATACGCAGTATTTT. This codes for CASSLGGVPDTQYF.

This clone was counted at least ten times. The chain joins TRBV7-6 to TRBJ2-3; 13 nucleotides agree with TRBD2. CDR3 length: 14 amino acids. CDR1 SGHVS and CDR2 FNYEAQ come from the germline V gene. V trimming: 8 bases; J trimming: 3 bases; junction bases outside the gene matches: 2. The DNA of the CDR3 is TGTGCCAGCCGACTAGCGGGGGGAACAGATACGCAGTATTTT. It encodes CASRLAGGTDTQYF.

There are a few counts of this clone. The rearrangement joins TRBV5-5 to TRBJ2-7; D call uncertain. Germline V gene lookup returns CDR1 SGHKS and CDR2 YYEKEE (reference sequence). The ends were cut back, 4 bases at V and 3 bases at J, with 11 bases in the middle. CDR3 length: 13 residues. The CDR3 loop is CASSREESYEQYF. The CDR3 nucleotides read TGTGCCAGCAGCAGAGAGGAGAGCTACGAGCAGTACTTC.

The chain uses TRBV6-1 and TRBJ1-1, with D possibly matching TRBD1 (6 bases). Germline CDR1 reads MNHNS; CDR2 reads SASEGT. The CDR3 is 12 residues long. Deletions cut 9 bases from V and 4 bases from J, with 12 bases between. In DNA form, the CDR3 reads TGTGCCAGTAACAGGGTAGGCACTGAAGCTTTCTTT. This codes for CASNRVGTEAFF.

In regard to this clone: Other nucleotide sequences in the sample specify the same CDR3. The chain uses TRBV7-2 and TRBJ2-1, with D perhaps being TRBD1 or TRBD2 (5 bases each). Trimming cost V 3 bases and J 6 bases, with 6 bases left between them. Germline V gene lookup returns CDR1 SGHTA and CDR2 FQGNSA. CDR3 length equals 12 residues. This CDR3 is CASSLRGNEQFF. CDR3 DNA: TGTGCCAGCAGCTTGAGGGGCAATGAGCAGTTCTTC. Complete variable domain (other parts from reference TRBV7-2 and TRBJ2-1): GAGVSQSPSNKVTEKGKDVELRCDPISGHTALYWYRQSLGQGLEFLIYFQGNSAPDKSGLPSDRFSAERTGGSVSTLTIQRTQQEDSAVYLCASSLRGNEQFFGPGTRLTVL.

In regard to this clone: A junction boundary mismatches the germline segment, possibly from a read error. CDR3 DNA: TGTGCTAGCAGCTCAGGACAGGGTCGCCTCAATGAGCAGTTCTTC. Protein product: CASSSGQGRLNEQFF. This chain uses TRBV7-7 with TRBJ2-1; TRBD1 matches 8 bases. From germline, CDR1 is SSHAT and CDR2 FNYEAQ (reference sequence). This CDR3 is 15 amino acids long.

The chain is built from TRBV28 and TRBJ1-2; D is ambiguous. Germline lookup yields CDR1 MDHEN and CDR2 SYDVKM. The V and J ends lost 7 bases and 4 bases respectively, with 25 bases between them. The CDR3 has 17 residues. CDR3 DNA sequence: TGTGCCAGCACAACCGCTGCTGTGCGTCCTTCAATCTATGGCTACACCTTC. Translation gives CASTTAAVRPSIYGYTF.

Points on this clone: Its ends do not fully match the called genes, so a read error is possible. Other DNA sequences within the sample encode an identical CDR3. V gene TRBV18 combines with J gene TRBJ2-7; D not resolved. CDR1 KGHSH and CDR2 LQKENI come from the germline V gene. This CDR3 is 12 amino acids long. For the CDR3, the DNA is TGTGCCAGCTCGCCACCGGGTTACGAGCAGTACTTC. Protein product: CASSPPGYEQYF.

At least ten counts were recorded for this clone. This same CDR3 is encoded by further DNA sequences in the sample. The chain uses TRBV10-2 and TRBJ2-2; D might be TRBD1 or TRBD2, each matching 6 bases. Germline-derived CDR1 and CDR2 are WSHSY and SAAADI. The CDR3 is made up of 14 amino acids. The V and J ends lost 6 bases and 2 bases respectively, with 10 bases between them. In DNA form, the CDR3 reads TGCGCCAGCAGAAGGGGGGAAAACACCGGGGAGCTGTTTTTT. Translation gives CASRRGENTGELFF.

The chain uses TRBV30 and TRBJ1-2, with D possibly being TRBD1 (5 bases). Germline CDR1 is GTSNPN and CDR2 is SVGIG (reference sequence). The CDR3 has 14 amino acids. Between the trimmed V and J ends, which lost 2 bases and 8 bases, there was a span of 18 bases. In DNA form, the CDR3 reads TGTGCCTGGAGTCTAAGGGGCAGGGAGAAGGGCTACACCTTC. Residues: CAWSLRGREKGYTF.